This T cell receptor (beta chain) comes out of a study of blood T cell repertoires in COVID-19. Patients at the Seattle site were enrolled during active infection and followed longitudinally. This CDR3 contains 16 residues. The germline V gene encodes CDR1 LGHNA and CDR2 YSLEER. Under the authors' procedure: Cell counts per sample came from amplifying reference gene primers. Clones were read by immunoSEQ multiplex PCR, and TCRdb kept only the in-frame ones, dropping some. The V and J calls and clone size were taken over from that table, and D and trimming were inferred from the DNA. This table holds around 63,000 clones, roughly nine tenths found once. Notes on this clone: An end of the junction differs from the germline gene, which may be a read error.

The sequenced material came from peripheral blood. V and J are TRBV4-3 and TRBJ2-2; D call uncertain. The source is a woman aged 55-69 years with COVID-19, enrolled during active disease. The CDR3 coding sequence is TGCGCCAGCAGCCAAGACCGAGAGGAGAACGCCGGGGAGCTGTTTTTT. It specifies CASSQDREENAGELFF.